This entry lists 24 T cell receptor beta chains sequenced from one sample in a study of T cell repertoires in cytomegalovirus infection. Antigens of these TCRs are unknown. MiXCR, applied by TCRdb to the reads, yields one record per CDR3 protein. The sample lists hundreds of thousands of distinct CDR3 sequences, 30% to 40% occurring once. The sample in question was cultured PBMCs, obtained from culture after CMV antigen stimulation. The receptor set was obtained from a human donor in good health (CMV status not recorded). Some clones in this sample may be carry-over from other donors' samples.

The rearrangement links TRBV10-1 to TRBJ1-5; TRBD1 is a possible D gene (5 bases). Trimming shortened V by 11 bases and J by 2 bases, and 25 bases separated the two germline ends. From germline, CDR1 is WNHNN and CDR2 SYGVQD (reference sequence). The CDR3 spans 17 residues. The CDR3 coding sequence is TGCGCCGTAAGTCCTAAGGGACCCCCGGTGCGCAATCAGCCCCAGCATTTT. Amino acid sequence: CAVSPKGPPVRNQPQHF.

The CDR3: CASRTSGGFSYNEQFF. CDR3 DNA: TGTGCCAGCAGGACTAGCGGGGGCTTCTCCTACAATGAGCAGTTCTTC. The V call is TRBV7-9, the J call TRBJ2-1; 12 positions match TRBD2. From germline, CDR1 is SEHNR and CDR2 FQNEAQ (reference sequence). This CDR3 has 16 residues. Trimming took 6 bases from V and 0 from J; bases not matched to a gene: 3.

The V call is TRBV27, the J call TRBJ2-7; 11 bases line up with TRBD2. The trim removed 2 bases at V and 6 bases at J, leaving 12 bases unmatched. Germline V CDR1 and CDR2: MNHEY, SMNVEV (reference sequence). The CDR3 length is 17 residues. CDR3 nucleotides: TGTGCCAGCAGTTTAGTCGGGACTAGCGGCGTTAAGGGCGAGCAGTACTTC. Translation gives CASSLVGTSGVKGEQYF.

The chain has TRBV4-3 and TRBJ2-3, with TRBD2 matching 12 bases. Trimming removed 3 bases from V and 2 bases from J; junction bases left unmatched: 3. The CDR3 contains 16 residues. The germline V gene encodes CDR1 LGHNA and CDR2 YSLEER. The CDR3 DNA sequence: TGCGCCAGCAGCCAGCTAGCGGGAGGGACCACAGATACGCAGTATTTT. Protein product: CASSQLAGGTTDTQYF.

This clonotype was recorded once. V usage is TRBV6-1 and J usage is TRBJ1-5; TRBD1 matches 7 bases. Trimming at V came to 5 bases and at J to 2 bases, leaving 6 bases not matched to a gene. The V gene's germline CDR1 is MNHNS and CDR2 SASEGT. CDR3 size: 15 residues. As DNA, the CDR3 is TGTGCCAGCAGTCTCACCGGGACAGGCAATCAGCCCCAGCATTTT. Protein: CASSLTGTGNQPQHF.

Concerning this clonotype itself: A junction end diverges from the germline sequence, so it may reflect a read error. This chain links TRBV28 with TRBJ1-2, with 9 bases aligning to TRBD1. The CDR3 runs 13 residues. Germline loops: CDR1 MDHEN, CDR2 SYDVKM. As DNA, the CDR3 is TGTGCCAGCCGGGCCGGGACAGGGTCCCGCTACACCTTT. It is translated as CASRAGTGSRYTF.

This chain's CDR3 is CASGNGGELFF. CDR3 DNA: TGTGCCAGCGGCAATGGCGGGGAGCTGTTTTTT. This chain connects TRBV6-2 or TRBV6-3 to TRBJ2-2, with no clear D. Germline V gives CDR1 MNHEY, CDR2 SVGEGT. This CDR3 contains 11 residues. V lost 8 bases, J lost 7 bases, and 8 bases lay in between.

This clonotype was counted a few times. The chain combines TRBV19 with TRBJ2-5, with TRBD2 matching over 7 bases. The CDR3 runs to 16 residues. The V gene's germline CDR1 is LNHDA and CDR2 SQIVND (reference sequence). The trim removed 3 bases at V and 3 bases at J, leaving 10 bases unmatched. The CDR3: CASSIGGLTSKETQYF. CDR3 DNA: TGTGCCAGTAGTATTGGAGGTCTGACTAGCAAAGAGACCCAGTACTTC.

The J gene is TRBJ2-1, the V gene TRBV12-3 or TRBV12-4; 7 bases align to TRBD2. The CDR3 extends over 15 amino acids. Trimming took 1 base from V and 2 from J; bases not matched to a gene: 2. This chain's CDR3 is CASSLGLAPYNEQFF. The CDR3 DNA reads TGTGCCAGCAGTTTAGGACTAGCTCCCTACAATGAGCAGTTCTTC.

This clonotype occurred a few times. The gene calls are TRBV4-1 and TRBJ2-1; D call uncertain. The CDR3 is made up of 16 amino acids. Germline CDR1 is MGHRA and CDR2 is YSYEKL. Trimming removed 0 bases from V and 2 bases from J, with 11 bases in between. The CDR3 here is CASSQERVLTYNEQFF. In DNA, the CDR3 is TGCGCCAGCAGCCAAGAAAGGGTCCTGACCTACAATGAGCAGTTCTTC.

The rearrangement links TRBV19 to TRBJ2-5, with 7 bases aligning to TRBD2. V shed 3 bases and J 9 bases; nucleotides not matched to a gene: 13. There are 15 residues in the CDR3. Germline V lookup: CDR1 LNHDA, CDR2 SQIVND (reference sequence). Here the CDR3 reads CASSIMVGGSAAQYF. CDR3 bases: TGTGCCAGTAGTATTATGGTGGGAGGGTCGGCGGCCCAGTACTTC.

Only a few counts were recorded for this clonotype. The chain uses TRBV6-1 and TRBJ2-7; D is uncertain. With 6 bases removed from V and 5 bases from J, the gap between germline ends came to 17 bases. The CDR3 consists of 14 residues. From germline, CDR1 is MNHNS and CDR2 SASEGT. Here the CDR3 DNA reads TGTGCCAGCAGGGGTATCAGCGCCCTGGACGAGCAGTACGTC. Amino acid sequence: CASRGISALDEQYV.

The chain joins TRBV10-3 to TRBJ2-3, with a weak D call TRBD2 (6 bases). CDR3 length equals 11 residues. The V end lost 10 bases, the J end lost 6 bases, and 11 bases lay between the germline ends. Germline CDR1 reads ENHRY; CDR2 reads SYGVKD. CDR3: CATGRGDTQYF. CDR3 sequence (DNA): TGTGCCACCGGACGGGGGGATACGCAGTATTTT.

J is TRBJ2-5 and V is TRBV19, with D unresolved. The CDR3 has 15 residues. The V end was cut by 0 bases, the J end by 2 bases, with 10 bases between. Germline V gene lookup returns CDR1 LNHDA and CDR2 SQIVND (reference sequence). The CDR3 sequence: CASSIDGRPQETQYF. In nucleotides, the CDR3 is TGTGCCAGTAGTATAGACGGGCGGCCACAAGAGACCCAGTACTTC.

This clonotype has only a few counts. The chain joins TRBV19 to TRBJ2-3; 10 bases line up with TRBD1. Germline trimming cut 9 bases from V and 0 bases from J; bases unmatched to any gene: 3. This CDR3 contains 14 residues. Germline assignment: CDR1 LNHDA and CDR2 SQIVND (reference sequence). The CDR3 DNA reads as TGTGCCAGCACGGACAGGGGGAGCACAGATACGCAGTATTTT. This translates into CASTDRGSTDTQYF. Full variable domain (rest looked up from reference TRBV19 and TRBJ2-3): DGGITQSPKYLFRKEGQNVTLSCEQNLNHDAMYWYRQDPGQGLRLIYYSQIVNDFQKGDIAEGYSVSREKKESFPLTVTSAQKNPTAFYLCASTDRGSTDTQYFGPGTRLTVL.

This clonotype was counted between two and nine times. V and J are TRBV6-2 or TRBV6-3 and TRBJ2-3; the D call may be TRBD1 or TRBD2 (5 bases each). The CDR3 is 16 amino acids. Germline assignment: CDR1 MNHEY and CDR2 SVGEGT. Deletions cut 6 bases from V and 2 bases from J, with 18 bases between. The CDR3 nucleotides are TGTGCCAGCAGAGCGATGAGGGGAGACCACACAGATACGCAGTATTTT. Translating it yields CASRAMRGDHTDTQYF.

The chain joins TRBV12-3 or TRBV12-4 to TRBJ1-2, with a tentative D call TRBD1 (6 bases). Deletions cut 3 bases from V and 5 bases from J, with 16 bases between. The CDR3 spans 15 residues. The CDR3 loop reads CASSFSLRQGYGYTF. In DNA, the CDR3 is TGTGCCAGCAGTTTTTCCCTCCGCCAGGGGTATGGCTACACCTTC.

The rearrangement links TRBV11-2 to TRBJ2-1; weak D call: TRBD2 (6 bases). The CDR3 consists of 15 residues. V shed 10 bases and J shed 0 bases, with 16 bases lying between them. Germline V gene data show CDR1 as SGHAT and CDR2 as FQNNGV. The CDR3 coding sequence is TGTGCCACCAAAATTGCGGGAAGCTCCTACAATGAGCAGTTCTTC. This sequence encodes CATKIAGSSYNEQFF.

The rearrangement uses TRBV28 and TRBJ2-3; 7 bases are a match to TRBD2. J lost 8 bases, V lost 6 bases, and 11 bases had no gene match. The CDR3 is 14 residues long. Germline-derived CDR1 and CDR2 are MDHEN and SYDVKM. CDR3 residues: CASSPLGGEVTQYF. CDR3 sequence (DNA): TGTGCCAGCAGCCCACTGGGGGGGGAAGTTACGCAGTATTTT.

The table lists this clonotype with a few counts. The chain couples TRBV4-1 to TRBJ2-5; D may be TRBD2 (5 bases). Between the trimmed V and J ends, which lost 5 bases and 7 bases, there was a span of 14 bases. In germline, CDR1 is MGHRA, CDR2 YSYEKL. CDR3 size: 13 residues. The CDR3 bases are TGCGCCAGCAGCACCACCTCCGAGGGGACCCAGTACTTC. As protein: CASSTTSEGTQYF.

This clonotype was picked up many times. The gene calls are TRBV4-3 and TRBJ2-1; no clear D gene. CDR3 size: 13 residues. Trimming took off 1 base at V and 4 bases at J, with 5 bases between the two ends. CDR1 is LGHNA and CDR2 is YSLEER in the germline V gene. The DNA of the CDR3 is TGCGCCAGCAGCCAAGGGACGTACAATGAGCAGTTCTTC. Protein: CASSQGTYNEQFF.

This clonotype was found many times. This rearrangement joins TRBV7-2 to TRBJ2-3; no clear D. The CDR3 has 16 amino acids. V dropped 6 bases and J dropped 0 bases, with 16 bases sitting between them. Germline values: CDR1 SGHTA, CDR2 FQGNSA. The CDR3 here is CASRDEVRSSTDTQYF. The CDR3 nucleotides read TGTGCCAGCAGGGACGAGGTGCGGAGTAGCACAGATACGCAGTATTTT.

This clonotype occurred a few times. The V call is TRBV20-1, the J call TRBJ2-1; 12 bases align to TRBD2. The CDR3 loop spans 16 amino acids. The V gene's germline CDR1 is DFQATT and CDR2 SNEGSKA (reference sequence). V was clipped by 3 bases and J by 0 bases; unmatched bases: 3. The CDR3 coding sequence is TGCAGTGCTAGGACTAGCGGGAGCAGCTCCTACAATGAGCAGTTCTTC. Translation: CSARTSGSSSYNEQFF.

This clonotype showed up just a few times. The chain recombines TRBV4-3 with TRBJ2-7, with D perhaps assigned TRBD1 or TRBD2 (5 bases each). Trimming pared 0 bases from V and 3 bases from J, leaving 15 bases between. CDR3 length: 16 amino acids. Germline V gives CDR1 LGHNA, CDR2 YSLEER. CDR3 loop: CASSQEERLGGYEQYF. CDR3 coding DNA: TGCGCCAGCAGCCAAGAGGAGCGACTTGGGGGCTACGAGCAGTACTTC.